This T cell receptor (beta chain) was documented in a study of cytomegalovirus exposure and HLA in healthy donors. Points on this clone: Antigen: not known.

Only in-frame clones appear in the TCRdb table, and some are missing; sequencing was by immunoSEQ multiplex PCR. The sample includes a few hundred thousand clones, more than 80% of them seen just once. Germline lookup yields CDR1 LNHNV and CDR2 YYDKDF (reference sequence). The CDR3 is made up of 18 amino acids. V lost 1 base to trimming and J lost 6 bases; unmatched junction nucleotides: 9. Study findings and constraints: Accounts indicate the classifier identified cytomegalovirus status with strong specificity and sensitivity. The study put under 200 TCR beta chains on its list as cytomegalovirus-associated.

V gene TRBV15 combines with J gene TRBJ2-3, with 14 bases lining up with TRBD2. Specimen: PBMCs. This receptor was taken from a woman aged 18-29 years in good health and CMV-seronegative. The CDR3 DNA reads TGTGCCACCAGCAGAGGTGGTGGGACTAGCGGGAGAGGGGATACGCAGTATTTT. This gives the protein CATSRGGGTSGRGDTQYF. Combining the CDR3 with reference TRBV15 and TRBJ2-3 gives the whole variable domain DAMVIQNPRYQVTQFGKPVTLSCSQTLNHNVMYWYQQKSSQAPKLLFHYYDKDFNNEADTPDNFQSRRPNTSFCFLDIRSPGLGDTAMYLCATSRGGGTSGRGDTQYFGPGTRLTVL.